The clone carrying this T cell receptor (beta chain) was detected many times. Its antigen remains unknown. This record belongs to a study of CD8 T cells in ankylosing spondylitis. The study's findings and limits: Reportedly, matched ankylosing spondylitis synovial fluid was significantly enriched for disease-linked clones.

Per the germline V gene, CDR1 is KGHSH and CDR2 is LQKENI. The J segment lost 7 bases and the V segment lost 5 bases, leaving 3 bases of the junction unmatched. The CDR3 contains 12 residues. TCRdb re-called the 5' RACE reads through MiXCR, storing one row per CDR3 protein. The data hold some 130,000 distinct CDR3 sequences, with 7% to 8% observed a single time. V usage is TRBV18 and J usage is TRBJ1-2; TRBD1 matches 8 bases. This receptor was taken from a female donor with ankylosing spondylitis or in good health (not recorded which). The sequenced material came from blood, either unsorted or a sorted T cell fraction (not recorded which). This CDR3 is CASSGQGIGYTF. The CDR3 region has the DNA TGTGCCAGCTCAGGACAGGGAATTGGCTACACCTTC.